This T cell receptor (beta chain) was captured in a study of early T cells in non-severe SARS-CoV-2 infection. Study background: Sequencing of unsorted whole blood was done on bulk RNA, leaving chains unpaired.

Notes on the study in general: VDJdb matches were skewed toward anti-spike CD8 T cell responses.

Individual cDNA molecules received unique molecular identifiers. Each CDR3 protein gets one entry after TCRdb re-called the 5' RACE reads with MiXCR. The sample yields around 60,000 distinct CDR3 sequences, around 20% seen once. This clonotype was counted between two and nine times. What it recognizes is unknown. The germline V gene encodes CDR1 DFQATT and CDR2 SNEGSKA (reference sequence). V lost 5 bases to trimming and J lost 0 bases, with 19 bases between them. The CDR3 runs to 16 residues. Sample: whole blood, taken at baseline. This receptor was taken from an adult who was a healthcare worker with PCR-confirmed SARS-CoV-2 infection or an uninfected control (not recorded which). The chain recombines TRBV20-1 with TRBJ2-5; possibly TRBD2 for D (6 bases). The CDR3 DNA sequence: TGCAGTGCTTTACTTCCCCGGGGGAGCTACCAAGAGACCCAGTACTTC. Translated: CSALLPRGSYQETQYF.